Following are 16 T cell receptor beta chains from one sample sequenced in a study of chemoradiotherapy in HPV16-positive cancers. The assay was immunoSEQ multiplex PCR, and TCRdb's table has in-frame clones only and misses some. Seen here are approximately 9,400 clones, 75% observed once, and the top ten hold more than 8%. The sample here was taken from a patient who underwent chemoradiotherapy. These receptors all stem from a human donor with HPV-associated anogenital cancer.

The rearrangement links TRBV10-3 to TRBJ1-1; no firm D call. The V gene lost 3 bases and the J gene lost 3 bases, with 14 bases spanning the gap. CDR1 ENHRY and CDR2 SYGVKD come from the germline V gene. The CDR3 is made up of 15 amino acids. CDR3 DNA sequence: TGTGCCATCAGTGACCCTCGAGGGAGGGACACTGAAGCTTTCTTT. It translates to CAISDPRGRDTEAFF.

CDR3 amino acids: CASSYRQSDHQPQHF. The DNA of the CDR3 is TGTGCCAGCAGTTACCGACAGTCAGACCATCAGCCCCAGCATTTT. The V call is TRBV6-5, the J call TRBJ1-5; TRBD1 is a possible D gene (5 bases). The length of the CDR3 is 15 residues. The germline V and J ends were trimmed by 2 bases and 5 bases, with 13 bases remaining between them. The germline gives CDR1 MNHEY, CDR2 SVGAGI.

V usage is TRBV9 and J usage is TRBJ2-4, with 10 bases identical to TRBD2. Germline loops: CDR1 SGDLS, CDR2 YYNGEE. The ends lost 4 bases at V and 2 bases at J; junction bases unmatched: 15. The CDR3 totals 19 residues. The chain's CDR3 is CASSPGLADGGLTKNIQYF. In DNA form, the CDR3 reads TGTGCCAGCAGCCCCGGACTAGCGGATGGGGGACTGACCAAAAACATTCAGTACTTC.

The rearrangement links TRBV6-1 to TRBJ2-1; unclear D gene. Trimming shortened V by 2 bases and J by 0 bases, and 8 bases separated the two germline ends. The CDR3 has 15 amino acids. Per the germline V gene, CDR1 is MNHNS and CDR2 is SASEGT. The CDR3 bases are TGTGCCAGCAGTGAAAGTAGGAGCTCCTACAATGAGCAGTTCTTC. As protein: CASSESRSSYNEQFF.

The chain couples TRBV4-3 to TRBJ1-4; TRBD1 matches 9 bases. The CDR3 runs to 15 residues. V shed 8 bases, J shed 3 bases, and the junction held 7 bases outside the gene matches. Per the germline V gene, CDR1 is LGHNA and CDR2 is YSLEER. CDR3 residues: CASGQGTSPNEKLFF. The CDR3 DNA sequence: TGCGCCAGCGGACAGGGGACTAGTCCTAATGAAAAACTGTTTTTT.

This sequence joins TRBV5-8 and TRBJ2-1; 7 bases map to TRBD2. CDR3 length: 15 residues. Germline CDR1 and CDR2: SGHTS and YDEGEE. Losses at the gene ends were 4 bases for V and 4 bases for J; bases not matched to a gene: 8. DNA of the CDR3: TGTGCCAGCAGCCCAAGGAGCGGGACTTACAATGAGCAGTTCTTC. Encoded protein: CASSPRSGTYNEQFF.

This clone has more than one count but fewer than ten. The V gene is TRBV27, the J gene TRBJ2-1; D uncertain. The germline gives CDR1 MNHEY, CDR2 SMNVEV (reference sequence). Between the trimmed V and J ends, which lost 5 bases and 7 bases, there was a span of 9 bases. The CDR3 loop spans 12 amino acids. The CDR3 reads CASSVIGNEQFF. The CDR3 DNA sequence: TGTGCCAGCAGTGTCATAGGGAATGAGCAGTTCTTC.

This clone was seen a single time. The chain carries TRBV7-6 and TRBJ2-2; tentative D call: TRBD2 (6 bases). The ends were cut back, 2 bases at V and 5 bases at J, with 24 bases in the middle. Germline CDR1 reads SGHVS; CDR2 reads FNYEAQ. The CDR3 totals 19 residues. Written as DNA, the CDR3 is TGTGCCAGCAGCTTAAGGGAATCCGTGGGGACTCGAGGAACCGGGGAGCTGTTTTTT. Translating gives CASSLRESVGTRGTGELFF.

This chain links TRBV7-9 with TRBJ1-1, with D unclear. Germline values: CDR1 SEHNR, CDR2 FQNEAQ (reference sequence). The CDR3 is 16 amino acids. The V gene lost 4 bases and the J gene lost 0 bases, with 15 bases spanning the gap. The CDR3 protein is CASSSWPKALNTEAFF. The CDR3 DNA reads TGTGCCAGCAGCTCCTGGCCGAAAGCGCTGAACACTGAAGCTTTCTTT.

The chain is built from TRBV11-2 and TRBJ2-5, with D possibly being TRBD1 (5 bases). Germline V gene sequence: CDR1 SGHAT, CDR2 FQNNGV. The CDR3 sequence is 17 residues long. The ends were cut back, 5 bases at V and 4 bases at J, with 23 bases in the middle. The CDR3, as DNA: TGTGCCAGCAGCATTCCAAATCTCAGAGGCCAGGGAGAGACCCAGTACTTC. Its translation: CASSIPNLRGQGETQYF.

The chain couples TRBV7-2 to TRBJ2-3; 14 bases agree with TRBD2. CDR1 and CDR2 from the germline V gene are SGHTA and FQGNSA. The CDR3 loop spans 17 amino acids. V trimming: 5 bases; J trimming: 3 bases; junction bases outside the gene matches: 7. CDR3 sequence (DNA): TGTGCCAGCAGCCGGGGACTAGCGGGAGCTAGGACAGATACGCAGTATTTT. Its translation: CASSRGLAGARTDTQYF. Filled out from reference TRBV7-2 and TRBJ2-3, the complete variable domain reads GAGVSQSPSNKVTEKGKDVELRCDPISGHTALYWYRQSLGQGLEFLIYFQGNSAPDKSGLPSDRFSAERTGGSVSTLTIQRTQQEDSAVYLCASSRGLAGARTDTQYFGPGTRLTVL.

This clone has just a few counts. This chain connects TRBV2 to TRBJ1-5; D may be TRBD1 (5 bases). The CDR3 consists of 15 residues. CDR1 is SNHLY, CDR2 FYNNEI, per germline. Trimming took off 2 bases at V and 2 bases at J, with 10 bases between the two ends. CDR3 DNA: TGTGCCAGCAGTGAACAGGGCGGTGGCAATCAGCCCCAGCATTTT. The encoded protein is CASSEQGGGNQPQHF.

This sequence joins TRBV19 and TRBJ2-2, with D perhaps matching TRBD1 (6 bases). Germline CDR1 LNHDA, CDR2 SQIVND (reference sequence). This CDR3 has 16 amino acids. The V and J ends lost 4 bases and 7 bases respectively, with 19 bases between them. The CDR3 region has the DNA TGTGCCAGTAGTAAGGGGGTTTTTGAGCGGAACGGGGAGCTGTTTTTT. Translating it yields CASSKGVFERNGELFF.

The J gene is TRBJ2-3, the V gene TRBV6-1, with 8 bases identical to TRBD1. The CDR3 sequence is 15 residues long. V lost 8 bases, J lost 2 bases, and 9 bases stayed unmatched. CDR1 is MNHNS and CDR2 is SASEGT in the germline V gene. The CDR3: CASFPGQDTTDTQYF. The CDR3 nucleotides are TGTGCCAGCTTTCCGGGACAGGATACCACAGATACGCAGTATTTT.

The chain couples TRBV5-6 to TRBJ1-1; maybe TRBD1 (5 bases). The V end was cut by 0 bases, the J end by 9 bases, with 18 bases between. Germline V gene data show CDR1 as SGHDT and CDR2 as YYEEEE. This CDR3 region has 15 residues. The CDR3 bases are TGTGCCAGCAGCTTGGGGTCCAACAGGAGATCACAAGCTTTCTTT. Translation: CASSLGSNRRSQAFF.

The V gene is TRBV2, the J gene TRBJ2-5; 9 bases are shared with TRBD2. This CDR3 has 15 amino acids. The J segment lost 2 bases and the V segment lost 6 bases, leaving 7 bases of the junction unmatched. Germline CDR1 is SNHLY and CDR2 is FYNNEI. As DNA, the CDR3 is TGTGCCAGCAGGGATAGCGGGGGTACACAAGAGACCCAGTACTTC. Protein: CASRDSGGTQETQYF.